The clone carrying this T cell receptor (beta chain) was seen repeatedly, ten times or more. Antigen: not known. Before thyroid surgery, none of the patients had received any treatment. This sample is part of a study of metastatic and nonmetastatic thyroid tumors. Study overall: Samples came from malignant and benign thyroid patients, and repertoires were compared across blood and tumor or nodule tissue. Study-level findings and limits: Benign nodules were reported to have significantly lower TCR beta diversity than malignant thyroid tumors, in blood and tumor.

Per the original data handling: Clinicopathological groups supplied CDR3 differences that were used to build a distant-metastasis classifier for papillary thyroid cancer. TCRdb re-clonotyped the PCR reads via MiXCR. The V and J calls, along with clone size, are taken from TCRdb and not from the paper's own processing. In the table there are tens of thousands of clones, about 13% of which are singletons. This clonotype was sampled from a female donor with papillary thyroid cancer or a benign thyroid nodule (not recorded which). Some clones in this sample may be carry-over from other donors' samples. The specimen was blood.

The CDR3 region is CASRHTDTQYF. The DNA for the CDR3 is TGTGCCAGCAGGCACACAGATACGCAGTATTTT. The V gene is TRBV6-1, the J gene TRBJ2-3, with D unresolved. The CDR3 is made up of 11 amino acids. Germline lookup yields CDR1 MNHNS and CDR2 SASEGT. Deletions cut 6 bases from V and 2 bases from J, with 3 bases between.